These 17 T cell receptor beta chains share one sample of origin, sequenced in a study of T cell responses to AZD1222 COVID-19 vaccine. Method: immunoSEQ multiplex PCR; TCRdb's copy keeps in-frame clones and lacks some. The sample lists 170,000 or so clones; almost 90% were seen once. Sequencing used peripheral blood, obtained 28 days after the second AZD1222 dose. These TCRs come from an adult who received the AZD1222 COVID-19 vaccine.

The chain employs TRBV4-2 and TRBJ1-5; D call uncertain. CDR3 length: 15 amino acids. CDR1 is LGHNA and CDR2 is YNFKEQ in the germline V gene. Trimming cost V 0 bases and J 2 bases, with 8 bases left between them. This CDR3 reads CASSQDVSGNQPQHF. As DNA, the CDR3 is TGTGCCAGCAGCCAAGACGTGTCTGGCAATCAGCCCCAGCATTTT.

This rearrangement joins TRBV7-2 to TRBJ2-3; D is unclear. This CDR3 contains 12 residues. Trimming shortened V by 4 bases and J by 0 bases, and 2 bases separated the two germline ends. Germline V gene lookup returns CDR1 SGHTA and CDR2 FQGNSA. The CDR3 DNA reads TGTGCCAGCAGCTCTAGCACAGATACGCAGTATTTT. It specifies CASSSSTDTQYF.

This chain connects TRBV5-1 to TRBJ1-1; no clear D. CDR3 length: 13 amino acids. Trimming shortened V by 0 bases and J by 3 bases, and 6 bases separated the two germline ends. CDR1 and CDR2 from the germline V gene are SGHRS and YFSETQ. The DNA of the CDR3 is TGCGCCAGCAGCTTGGGGGTAGACACTGAAGCTTTCTTT. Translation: CASSLGVDTEAFF.

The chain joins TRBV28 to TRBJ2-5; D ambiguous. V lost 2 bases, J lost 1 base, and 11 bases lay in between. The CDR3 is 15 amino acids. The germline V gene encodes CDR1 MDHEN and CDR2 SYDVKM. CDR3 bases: TGTGCCAGCAGTTTACTCCTACAGTTCCAAGAGACCCAGTACTTC. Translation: CASSLLLQFQETQYF. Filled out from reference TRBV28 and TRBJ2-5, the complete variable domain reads DVKVTQSSRYLVKRTGEKVFLECVQDMDHENMFWYRQDPGLGLRLIYFSYDVKMKEKGDIPEGYSVSREKKERFSLILESASTNQTSMYLCASSLLLQFQETQYFGPGTRLLVL.

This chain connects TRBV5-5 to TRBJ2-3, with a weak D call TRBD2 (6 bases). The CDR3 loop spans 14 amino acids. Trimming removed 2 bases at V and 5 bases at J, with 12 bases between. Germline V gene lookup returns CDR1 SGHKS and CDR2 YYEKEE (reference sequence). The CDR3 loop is CASSLSGGEDTQYF. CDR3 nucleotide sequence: TGTGCCAGCAGCTTAAGTGGCGGGGAAGATACGCAGTATTTT.

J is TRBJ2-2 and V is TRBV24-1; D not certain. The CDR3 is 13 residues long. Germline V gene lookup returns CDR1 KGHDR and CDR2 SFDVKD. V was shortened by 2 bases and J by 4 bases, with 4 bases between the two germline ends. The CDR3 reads CATSDSATGELFF. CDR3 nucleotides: TGTGCCACCAGTGATTCGGCCACCGGGGAGCTGTTTTTT.

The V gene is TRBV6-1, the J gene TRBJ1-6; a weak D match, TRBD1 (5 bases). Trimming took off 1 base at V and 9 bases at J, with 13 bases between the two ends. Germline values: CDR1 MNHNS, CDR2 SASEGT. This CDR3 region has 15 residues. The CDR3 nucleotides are TGTGCCAGCAGTGAAGAAGCAGGGTGGGGTTCACCCCTCCACTTT. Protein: CASSEEAGWGSPLHF.

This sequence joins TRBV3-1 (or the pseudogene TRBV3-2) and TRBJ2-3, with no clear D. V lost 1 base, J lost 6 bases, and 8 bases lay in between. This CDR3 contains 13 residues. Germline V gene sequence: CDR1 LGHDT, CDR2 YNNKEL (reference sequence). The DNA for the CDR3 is TGTGCCAGCAGCCAAGTGACCTGGGATACGCAGTATTTT. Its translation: CASSQVTWDTQYF.

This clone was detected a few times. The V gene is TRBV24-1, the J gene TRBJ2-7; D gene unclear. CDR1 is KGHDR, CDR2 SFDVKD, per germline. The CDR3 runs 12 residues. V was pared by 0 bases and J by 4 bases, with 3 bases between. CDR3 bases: TGTGCCACCAGTGATTTGGGTTACGAGCAGTACTTC. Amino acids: CATSDLGYEQYF.

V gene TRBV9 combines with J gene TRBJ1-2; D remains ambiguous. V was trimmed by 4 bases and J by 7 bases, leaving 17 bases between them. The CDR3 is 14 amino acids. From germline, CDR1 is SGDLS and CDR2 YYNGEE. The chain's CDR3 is CASSRGSSPIGYTF. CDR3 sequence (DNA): TGTGCCAGCAGCCGGGGATCAAGCCCTATTGGCTACACCTTC.

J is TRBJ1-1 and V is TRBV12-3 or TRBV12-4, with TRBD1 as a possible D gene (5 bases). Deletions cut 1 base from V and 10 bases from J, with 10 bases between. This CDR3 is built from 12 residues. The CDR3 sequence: CASSLGQLVAFF. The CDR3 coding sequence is TGTGCCAGCAGTTTAGGACAGTTGGTAGCTTTCTTT.

The CDR3 loop is CAISESGDQPQHF. Here the CDR3 DNA reads TGTGCCATCAGTGAGTCTGGGGATCAGCCCCAGCATTTT. The V call is TRBV10-3, the J call TRBJ1-5; D is undetermined. The CDR3 loop spans 13 amino acids. Per germline, CDR1 ENHRY and CDR2 SYGVKD. V lost 0 bases to trimming and J lost 5 bases, with 5 bases between them.

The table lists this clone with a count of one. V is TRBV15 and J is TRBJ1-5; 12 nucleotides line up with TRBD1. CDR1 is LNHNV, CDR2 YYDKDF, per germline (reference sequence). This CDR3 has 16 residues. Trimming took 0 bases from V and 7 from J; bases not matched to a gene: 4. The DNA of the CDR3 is TGTGCCACCAGCAGAGAACGGGGACAGGGGGCCCAGCCCCAGCATTTT. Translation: CATSRERGQGAQPQHF.

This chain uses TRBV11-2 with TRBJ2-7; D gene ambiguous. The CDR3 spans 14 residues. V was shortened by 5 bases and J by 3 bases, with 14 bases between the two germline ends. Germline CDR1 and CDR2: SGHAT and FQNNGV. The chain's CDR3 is CASSPHTTVYEQYF. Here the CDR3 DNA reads TGTGCCAGCAGCCCCCACACAACTGTCTACGAGCAGTACTTC.

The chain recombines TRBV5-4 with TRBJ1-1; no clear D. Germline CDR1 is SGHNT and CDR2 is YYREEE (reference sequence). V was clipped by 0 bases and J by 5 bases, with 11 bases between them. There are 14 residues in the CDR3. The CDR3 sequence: CASSLEIRGTEAFF. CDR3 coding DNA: TGTGCCAGCAGCTTGGAGATCCGTGGGACTGAAGCTTTCTTT.

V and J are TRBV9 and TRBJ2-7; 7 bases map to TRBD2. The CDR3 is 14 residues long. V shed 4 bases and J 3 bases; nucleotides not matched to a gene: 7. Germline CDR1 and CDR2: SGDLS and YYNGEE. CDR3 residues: CASSPATGGYEQYF. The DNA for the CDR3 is TGTGCCAGCAGCCCCGCCACGGGGGGCTACGAGCAGTACTTC. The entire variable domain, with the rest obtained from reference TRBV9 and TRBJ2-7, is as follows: DSGVTQTPKHLITATGQRVTLRCSPRSGDLSVYWYQQSLDQGLQFLIQYYNGEERAKGNILERFSAQQFPDLHSELNLSSLELGDSALYFCASSPATGGYEQYFGPGTRLTVT.

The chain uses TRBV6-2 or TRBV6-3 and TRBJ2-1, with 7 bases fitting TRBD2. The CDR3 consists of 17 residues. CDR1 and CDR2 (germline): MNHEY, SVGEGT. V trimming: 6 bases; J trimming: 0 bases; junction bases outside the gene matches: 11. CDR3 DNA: TGTGCCAGCAGCCGAGCGCTCCGGGGGGACTCCTACAATGAGCAGTTCTTC. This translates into CASSRALRGDSYNEQFF.